This TCR beta chain was recovered during a study of OX40 agonist ivuxolimab in advanced cancers. Looked up from germline, CDR1 is LNHNV and CDR2 is YYDKDF (reference sequence). This CDR3 contains 13 residues. V was clipped by 0 bases and J by 3 bases, with 5 bases between them. This clone occurred once. The protocol was immunoSEQ multiplex PCR, while the TCRdb copy is restricted to in-frame clones and leaves out a portion. The table shows some 74,000 clones, with over 75% occurring only once. This sequence joins TRBV15 and TRBJ1-2; D ambiguous. The receptor's source is an adult with an advanced solid tumor such as melanoma, head and neck, liver or kidney cancer. This specimen consisted of CD4+ or CD8+ T cells sorted from blood, obtained in a trial of the OX40 agonist ivuxolimab. Here the CDR3 DNA reads TGTGCCACCAGCAGAGAATGGGACTATGGCTACACCTTC. Translation gives CATSREWDYGYTF.